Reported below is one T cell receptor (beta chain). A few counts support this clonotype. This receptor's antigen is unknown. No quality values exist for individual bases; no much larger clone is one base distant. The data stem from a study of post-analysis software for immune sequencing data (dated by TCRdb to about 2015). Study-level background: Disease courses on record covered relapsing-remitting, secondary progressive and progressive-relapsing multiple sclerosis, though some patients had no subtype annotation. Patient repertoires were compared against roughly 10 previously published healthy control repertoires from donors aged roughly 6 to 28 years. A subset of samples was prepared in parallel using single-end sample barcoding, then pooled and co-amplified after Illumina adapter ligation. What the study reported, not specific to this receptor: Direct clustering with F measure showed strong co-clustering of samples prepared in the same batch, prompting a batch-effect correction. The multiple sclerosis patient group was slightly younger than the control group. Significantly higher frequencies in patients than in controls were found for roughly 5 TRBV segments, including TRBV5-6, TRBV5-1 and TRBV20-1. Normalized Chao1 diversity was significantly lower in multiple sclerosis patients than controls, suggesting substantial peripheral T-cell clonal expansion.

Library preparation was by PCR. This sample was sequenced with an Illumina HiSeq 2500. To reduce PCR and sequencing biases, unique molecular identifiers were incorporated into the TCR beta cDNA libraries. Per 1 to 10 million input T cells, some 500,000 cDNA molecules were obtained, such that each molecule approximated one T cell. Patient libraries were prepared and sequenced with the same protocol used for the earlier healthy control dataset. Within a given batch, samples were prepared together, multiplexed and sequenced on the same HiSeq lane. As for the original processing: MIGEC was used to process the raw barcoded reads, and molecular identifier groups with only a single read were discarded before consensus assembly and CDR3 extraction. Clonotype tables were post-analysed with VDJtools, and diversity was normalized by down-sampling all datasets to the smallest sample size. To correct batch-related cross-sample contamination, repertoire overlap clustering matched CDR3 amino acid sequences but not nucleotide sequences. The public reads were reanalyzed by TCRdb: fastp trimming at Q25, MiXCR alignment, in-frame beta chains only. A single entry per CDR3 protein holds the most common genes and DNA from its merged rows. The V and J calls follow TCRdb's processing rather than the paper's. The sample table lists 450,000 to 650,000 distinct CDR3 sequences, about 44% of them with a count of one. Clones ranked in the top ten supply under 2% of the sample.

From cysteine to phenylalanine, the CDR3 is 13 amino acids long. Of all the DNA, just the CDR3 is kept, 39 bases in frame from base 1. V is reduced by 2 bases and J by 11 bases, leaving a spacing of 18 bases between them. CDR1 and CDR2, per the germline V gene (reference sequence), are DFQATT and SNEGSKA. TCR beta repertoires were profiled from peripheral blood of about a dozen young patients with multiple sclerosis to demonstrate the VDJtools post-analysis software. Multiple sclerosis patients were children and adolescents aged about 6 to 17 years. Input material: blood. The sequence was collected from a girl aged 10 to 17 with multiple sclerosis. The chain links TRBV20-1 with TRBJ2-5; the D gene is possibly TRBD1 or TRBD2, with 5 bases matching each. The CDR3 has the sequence CSARQDGSWGQYF. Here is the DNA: TGCAGTGCTAGACAGGACGGCTCGTGGGGGCAGTACTTC.